This passage covers 14 T cell receptor beta chains from one sample sequenced in a study of blood T cell repertoires in COVID-19. The assay was immunoSEQ multiplex PCR, and TCRdb's table has in-frame clones only and misses some. Here the sample spans fewer than 200,000 clones, roughly nine tenths being singletons. Material: peripheral blood. The receptor set was obtained from a man between 70 and 80 years old with active or convalescent COVID-19.

This clone came up once. The chain recombines TRBV28 with TRBJ2-7; 8 nucleotides match TRBD2. Per the germline V gene, CDR1 is MDHEN and CDR2 is SYDVKM. Unmatched junction bases numbered 8, after V lost 5 bases and J lost 2 bases. The length of the CDR3 is 15 residues. CDR3 residues: CASSQTGLAAYEQYF. The CDR3 nucleotides read TGTGCCAGCAGTCAAACCGGACTAGCAGCCTACGAGCAGTACTTC.

This chain uses TRBV4-1 with TRBJ1-2, with D unclear. This CDR3 has 12 amino acids. Trimming cost V 4 bases and J 7 bases, with 10 bases left between them. From germline, CDR1 is MGHRA and CDR2 YSYEKL. This CDR3 reads CASSLSVGGYTF. Written as DNA, the CDR3 is TGCGCCAGCAGCCTCTCGGTCGGTGGCTACACCTTC.

V is TRBV29-1 and J is TRBJ2-7, with TRBD2 matching 7 bases. The CDR3 covers 15 residues. Trimming at V came to 0 bases and at J to 3 bases, leaving 8 bases not matched to a gene. CDR1 is SQVTM and CDR2 is ANQGSEA in the germline V gene. CDR3 residues: CSVEDPQREGYEQYF. CDR3 bases: TGCAGCGTTGAAGATCCCCAGCGGGAAGGCTACGAGCAGTACTTC.

The CDR3 here is CASSSGTGSYNEQFF. The CDR3 DNA is TGTGCCAGCAGCTCAGGGACAGGGTCCTACAATGAGCAGTTCTTC. The V gene is TRBV11-3, the J gene TRBJ2-1, with 9 bases that match TRBD1. This CDR3 contains 15 residues. V shed 4 bases, J shed 1 base, and the junction held 2 bases outside the gene matches. Per the germline V gene, CDR1 is SGHNT and CDR2 is YENEEA.

The rearrangement links TRBV29-1 to TRBJ2-7; 10 bases are shared with TRBD1. There are 13 residues in the CDR3. CDR1 and CDR2 from the germline V gene are SQVTM and ANQGSEA. The V segment lost 4 bases and the J segment 4 bases; nucleotides outside the gene matches: 4. CDR3 sequence (DNA): TGCAGCGTTGGGGACAGGGGCGCGTACGAGCAGTACTTC. Translated: CSVGDRGAYEQYF.

The rearrangement joins TRBV3-1 (or the pseudogene TRBV3-2) to TRBJ1-2; no reliable D call. Germline V gene lookup returns CDR1 LGHDT and CDR2 YNNKEL (reference sequence). The CDR3 runs 12 residues. V gave up 1 base and J gave up 5 bases, with 5 bases separating them. The CDR3 DNA follows: TGTGCCAGCAGCCAAGCCAGATATGGCTACACCTTC. This translates into CASSQARYGYTF.

The chain is built from TRBV9 and TRBJ2-3, with a tentative D call TRBD1 (5 bases). Trimming stripped 6 bases from V and 3 bases from J, with 14 bases between. This CDR3 comprises 14 residues. Germline V gene data show CDR1 as SGDLS and CDR2 as YYNGEE. The CDR3 spells CASNQGRWTDTQYF. The CDR3, as DNA: TGTGCCAGCAACCAGGGCAGGTGGACAGATACGCAGTATTTT.

The rearrangement uses TRBV9 and TRBJ2-2, with 7 bases identical to TRBD2. The J segment lost 5 bases and the V segment lost 4 bases, leaving 14 bases of the junction unmatched. Germline V lookup: CDR1 SGDLS, CDR2 YYNGEE. The CDR3 sequence is 17 residues long. The CDR3 loop reads CASSPTGSGIRTGELFF. In nucleotides, the CDR3 is TGTGCCAGCAGCCCTACTGGGAGCGGGATACGGACCGGGGAGCTGTTTTTT.

The chain joins TRBV24-1 to TRBJ1-1; D uncertain. Per the germline V gene, CDR1 is KGHDR and CDR2 is SFDVKD. Trimming left V 2 bases short and J 8 bases short, with 14 bases between. The CDR3 runs to 14 residues. Here the CDR3 DNA reads TGTGCCACCAGTGATTCCCAAAGACCGGGGGAAGCTTTCTTT. It yields the protein CATSDSQRPGEAFF.

This clone was detected once. The chain employs TRBV19 and TRBJ1-5, with 9 bases identical to TRBD1. CDR3 size: 14 residues. CDR1 is LNHDA, CDR2 SQIVND, per germline (reference sequence). Trimming took 6 bases from V and 8 from J; bases not matched to a gene: 8. The CDR3: CASRTNRDREPQHF. As DNA, the CDR3 is TGTGCCAGTAGGACGAACCGGGACAGGGAGCCCCAGCATTTT.

About this clone itself: The junction and the germline gene differ at one end; a read error may be behind it. This chain joins TRBV7-2 and TRBJ2-2, with a possible D match to TRBD1 (6 bases). The CDR3 extends over 15 amino acids. Germline CDR1 reads SGHTA; CDR2 reads FQGNSA. DNA of the CDR3: TGTGCCAGCAGCACCGGGACACCGAAGACCGGGGAGCTGTTTTTT. As protein: CASSTGTPKTGELFF.

This chain joins TRBV11-2 and TRBJ2-1; TRBD1 agrees at 7 bases. The CDR3 totals 13 residues. Germline V gives CDR1 SGHAT, CDR2 FQNNGV. The trim removed 3 bases at V and 6 bases at J, leaving 2 bases unmatched. CDR3 coding DNA: TGTGCCAGCAGCTTGGGGACAGTCAATGAGCAGTTCTTC. It codes for CASSLGTVNEQFF. Drawing the rest from reference TRBV11-2 and TRBJ2-1, the complete variable domain is EAGVAQSPRYKIIEKRQSVAFWCNPISGHATLYWYQQILGQGPKLLIQFQNNGVVDDSQLPKDRFSAERLKGVDSTLKIQPAKLEDSAVYLCASSLGTVNEQFFGPGTRLTVL.

The rearrangement uses TRBV19 and TRBJ2-2, with D perhaps matching TRBD2 (5 bases). The CDR3 has 14 amino acids. Trimming cost V 3 bases and J 2 bases, with 7 bases left between them. Germline loops: CDR1 LNHDA, CDR2 SQIVND (reference sequence). CDR3 bases: TGTGCCAGTAGTATCGGGGTTAACACCGGGGAGCTGTTTTTT. This sequence encodes CASSIGVNTGELFF.

This clone appeared a few times. The chain uses TRBV7-2 and TRBJ1-2; D ambiguous. The length of the CDR3 is 12 residues. CDR1 and CDR2 (germline): SGHTA, FQGNSA. With 5 bases removed from V and 3 bases from J, the gap between germline ends came to 7 bases. This chain's CDR3 is CASSPQDYGYTF. In DNA form, the CDR3 reads TGTGCCAGCAGCCCTCAGGACTATGGCTACACCTTC.